This T cell receptor beta chain was captured by sequencing in a study of a mutant IDH1 vaccine in newly diagnosed glioma. Study information: Treatment recipients were approximately 62% male and approximately 40% female, and their mean age was around 37 years. Former treatment meant radiotherapy, temozolomide, or both; the majority had gotten both. The study's findings and limits: Vaccination induced immune responses in roughly 93% of patients. Changes to the top peripheral T cell clonotypes appeared unrelated to pseudoprogression.

Time point denoted: baseline, week 1 (first vaccination visit). Indicated treatment: pre-vaccination baseline after standard-of-care therapy. This clone was seen only once. Antigen: not known. Sequenced by immunoSEQ multiplex PCR; TCRdb stores in-frame clones only, minus some. The sample holds tens of thousands of clones, roughly 85% seen once. Trimming removed 0 bases from V and 2 bases from J, with 11 bases in between. Germline CDR1 SGHRS, CDR2 YFSETQ. This CDR3 spans 16 amino acids. The clonotype comes from a woman aged 45-65 years with glioma. This chain joins TRBV5-1 and TRBJ1-4; the D is unclear. Sequences were derived from PBMCs, sampled from a glioma patient treated with radiotherapy, temozolomide or both. CDR3 bases: TGCGCCAGCAGCTTGGTTGGGATAGGCACTAATGAAAAACTGTTTTTT. Translated: CASSLVGIGTNEKLFF.